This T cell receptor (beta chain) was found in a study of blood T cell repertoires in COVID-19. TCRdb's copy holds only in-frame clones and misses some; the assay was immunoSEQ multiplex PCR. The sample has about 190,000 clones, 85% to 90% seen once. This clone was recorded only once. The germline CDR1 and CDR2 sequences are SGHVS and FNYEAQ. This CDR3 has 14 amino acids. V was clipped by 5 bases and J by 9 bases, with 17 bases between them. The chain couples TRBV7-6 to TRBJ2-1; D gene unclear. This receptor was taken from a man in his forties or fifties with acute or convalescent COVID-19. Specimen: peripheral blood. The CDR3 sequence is CASSPVAGVREQFF. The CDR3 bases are TGTGCCAGCAGCCCAGTTGCTGGAGTTCGTGAGCAGTTCTTC.